This TCR beta chain was captured in a study of cytomegalovirus exposure and HLA in healthy donors. The trim removed 5 bases at V and 7 bases at J, leaving 10 bases unmatched. Germline loops: CDR1 LNHNV, CDR2 YYDKDF (reference sequence). The CDR3 is made up of 15 amino acids. 60 Vbeta and 13 Jbeta primers were used in PCR. Produced via immunoSEQ multiplex PCR; TCRdb's table is partial and in-frame only. The repertoire holds 150,000 to 200,000 clones, roughly 79% seen once, with 1.5% to 2% in the top ten. The sequence was collected from a man younger than 45 in good health and CMV-seronegative. The chain uses TRBV15 and TRBJ2-1, with 8 bases aligning to TRBD2. The sequencing sample was made of PBMCs. CDR3 DNA: TGTGCCACCAGCGGCATGGCGGGAGGCCCAAATGAGCAGTTCTTC. Protein: CATSGMAGGPNEQFF.